This is a list of T cell receptor beta chains from one sample in a study of immune evolution from preneoplasia to lung adenocarcinoma. Assay used: immunoSEQ multiplex PCR; TCRdb lists only in-frame clones, some missing. The sample contains about 14,000 clones, over 65% of which appear only once. Input material: FFPE minimally invasive lung adenocarcinoma tissue. The receptors derive from a person aged 60-80 years with lung adenocarcinoma. Both conserved end residues are part of each CDR3. D genes are given only for firm matches. The listing skips clone size in some rows; elsewhere it reads once, few, many or a size class.

abundance	v_gene	j_gene	d_gene	CDR3aa	CDR3nt
few	TRBV14	TRBJ1-6	NA	CASSQDLGHSPLHF	TGTGCCAGCAGCCAAGATCTGGGGCACTCACCCCTCCACTTT
NA	TRBV21-1	TRBJ1-1	NA	CASSKRENNTEAFF	TGTGCCAGCAGCAAAAGGGAAAACAACACTGAAGCTTTCTTT
NA	TRBV29-1	TRBJ2-1	TRBD2	CSVEEPSGPSSYNEQFF	TGCAGCGTTGAAGAGCCTAGCGGGCCCAGCTCCTACAATGAGCAGTTCTTC
NA	TRBV2	TRBJ2-5	NA	CASSEGVGRTIKETQYF	TGTGCCAGCAGTGAAGGGGTAGGACGTACGATTAAAGAGACCCAGTACTTC
NA	TRBV6-1	TRBJ1-1	TRBD1	CASRTGSTEAFF	TGTGCCAGCAGGACAGGGAGCACTGAAGCTTTCTTT
NA	TRBV19	TRBJ2-2	TRBD1	CASSRQGTGELFF	TGTGCCAGTAGTAGACAGGGGACCGGGGAGCTGTTTTTT
NA	TRBV6-1	TRBJ2-3	NA	CASSEAPGGGGPTDTQYF	TGTGCCAGCAGTGAAGCGCCTGGAGGGGGAGGGCCCACAGATACGCAGTATTTT
NA	TRBV5-5	TRBJ2-7	TRBD1	CASSPDRGGSYEQYF	TGTGCCAGCAGCCCCGACAGGGGTGGCTCCTACGAGCAGTACTTC
NA	TRBV18	TRBJ1-3	TRBD1	CASSPIKFKTGAGNTIYF	TGTGCCAGCTCACCAATAAAATTTAAGACAGGGGCTGGAAACACCATATATTTT
NA	TRBV7-8	TRBJ1-1	NA	CASSLYYADLNTEAFF	TGTGCCAGCAGCTTATATTACGCGGATCTGAACACTGAAGCTTTCTTT
NA	TRBV28	TRBJ2-2	NA	CASTNRAGELFF	TGTGCCAGCACCAATCGGGCCGGGGAGCTGTTTTTT
NA	TRBV28	TRBJ1-5	NA	CASSKLGLGIYSNQPQHF	TGTGCCAGCAGTAAACTGGGCCTGGGGATTTATAGCAATCAGCCCCAGCATTTT
NA	TRBV5-6	TRBJ1-2	NA	CASSLPTGANYGYTF	TGTGCCAGCAGCTTGCCCACGGGCGCTAACTATGGCTACACCTTC
NA	TRBV18	TRBJ2-7	TRBD1	CASSQQGSFAEQYF	TGTGCCAGCTCACAACAGGGGTCCTTCGCCGAGCAGTACTTC
NA	TRBV27	TRBJ2-1	TRBD2	CASSLSYSGRPLTQYEQFF	TGTGCCAGCAGTTTATCTTATAGCGGGAGGCCTCTTACACAATATGAGCAGTTCTTC
NA	TRBV4-1	TRBJ1-1	NA	CASSQEMRYSSEAFF	TGCGCCAGCAGCCAAGAAATGAGATACAGTAGTGAAGCTTTCTTT
NA	TRBV11-1	TRBJ2-7	NA	CASSLGLTYEQYF	TGTGCCAGCAGCTTGGGTTTGACCTACGAGCAGTACTTC
NA	TRBV15	TRBJ2-7	TRBD1	CATSRGQGGYEQYF	TGTGCCACCAGCAGGGGACAGGGGGGCTACGAGCAGTACTTC
NA	TRBV14	TRBJ1-6	NA	CASSAQMGAHSPLHF	TGTGCCAGCAGCGCGCAAATGGGGGCTCACTCACCCCTCCACTTT
NA	TRBV6-6	TRBJ1-5	NA	CASRDPGADQPQHF	TGTGCCAGCAGAGATCCGGGGGCGGATCAGCCCCAGCATTTT
NA	TRBV6-1	TRBJ2-2	TRBD2	CASSLSGSNTGELFF	TGTGCCAGCAGTCTAAGCGGGAGCAACACCGGGGAGCTGTTTTTT
NA	TRBV11-2	TRBJ2-7	NA	CASSLKDRFLAEQYF	TGTGCCAGCAGCTTAAAGGACCGTTTTCTCGCCGAGCAGTACTTC